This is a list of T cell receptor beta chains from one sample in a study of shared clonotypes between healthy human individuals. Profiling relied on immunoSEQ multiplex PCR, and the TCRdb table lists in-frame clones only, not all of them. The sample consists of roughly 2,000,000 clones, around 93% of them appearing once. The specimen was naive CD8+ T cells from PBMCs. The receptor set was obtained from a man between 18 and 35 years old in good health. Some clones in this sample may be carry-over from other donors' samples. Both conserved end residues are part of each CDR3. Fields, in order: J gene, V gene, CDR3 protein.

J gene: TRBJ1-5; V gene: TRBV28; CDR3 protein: CASSLRQLNQPQHF
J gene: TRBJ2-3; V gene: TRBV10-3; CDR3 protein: CATGHDLTDTQYF
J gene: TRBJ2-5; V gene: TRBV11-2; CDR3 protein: CASSPRASGTQETQYF
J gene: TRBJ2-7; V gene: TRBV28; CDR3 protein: CASSPVGGGFHEQYF
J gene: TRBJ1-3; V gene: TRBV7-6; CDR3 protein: CASSLAPGPLGSGNTIYF
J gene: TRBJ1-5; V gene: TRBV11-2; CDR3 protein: CASSLGGGQPQHF
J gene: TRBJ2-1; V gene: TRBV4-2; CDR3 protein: CASTDSGRGNEQFF
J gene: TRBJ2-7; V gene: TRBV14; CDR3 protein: CASSFRTDGLGQYF
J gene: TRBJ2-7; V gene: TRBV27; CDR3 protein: CASTQRASSYEQYF
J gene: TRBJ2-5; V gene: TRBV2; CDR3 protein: CASSDPGFQETQYF
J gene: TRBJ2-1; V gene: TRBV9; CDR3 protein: CASSVSRVVGTSGGEDYNEQFF
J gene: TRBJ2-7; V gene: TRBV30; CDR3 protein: CAWSFTGPWEQYF
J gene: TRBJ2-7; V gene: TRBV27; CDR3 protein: CASGEGRLLSYEQYF
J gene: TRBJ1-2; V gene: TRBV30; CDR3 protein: CAWSVGGHYPNYGYTF
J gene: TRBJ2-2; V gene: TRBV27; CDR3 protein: CASSFSGLGTGELFF
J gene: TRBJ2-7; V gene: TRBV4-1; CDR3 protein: CASSQGRLGDYEQYF
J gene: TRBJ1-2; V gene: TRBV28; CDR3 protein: CASSFFGGGYTF
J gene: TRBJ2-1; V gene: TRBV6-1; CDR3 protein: CASSEIGEDSSYNEQFF
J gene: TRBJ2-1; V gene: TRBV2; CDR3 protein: CASKLSYNEQFF
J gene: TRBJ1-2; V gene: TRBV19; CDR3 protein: CASSPRDRLDYGYTF
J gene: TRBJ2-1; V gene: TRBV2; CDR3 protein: CASSDWTTGVEQFF
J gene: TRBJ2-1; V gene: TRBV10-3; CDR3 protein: CAISDEVVAGWDQFF
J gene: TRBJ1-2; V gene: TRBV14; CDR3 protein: CASSQFLWGAGSANYGYTF
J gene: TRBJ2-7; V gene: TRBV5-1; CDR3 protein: CASSQTGEYEQYF